The 32 T cell receptor beta chains below come from one sample, sequenced in a study of blood T cells in healthy people across ages. Using a J-beta primer mix together with a sample-barcoded 5' primer, a second PCR was run for roughly 7 to 11 cycles. TCRdb recomputed calls from the 5' RACE reads with MiXCR, one row per CDR3 protein. The sample yields 600,000 or so distinct CDR3 sequences, 25% to 35% seen once. Sequencing was carried out using blood. The receptors were gathered from an elderly woman in good health.

For this clonotype: One base away lies a much larger clone, so this may be a sequencing read error. The chain recombines TRBV20-1 with TRBJ2-5; D is possibly TRBD2 (5 bases). This CDR3 comprises 15 residues. Deletions cut 1 base from V and 11 bases from J, with 23 bases between. Germline CDR1 is DFQATT and CDR2 is SNEGSKA (reference sequence). CDR3 in amino acids: CSARGGSKINNEQYF. In DNA, the CDR3 is TGCAGTGCTAGAGGAGGGTCTAAGATTAACAATGAGCAGTACTTC.

This chain uses TRBV7-9 with TRBJ2-6, with 7 bases aligning to TRBD1. This CDR3 contains 19 residues. Per the germline V gene, CDR1 is SEHNR and CDR2 is FQNEAQ (reference sequence). Trimming cost V 5 bases and J 0 bases; bases outside gene matches: 13. This CDR3 reads CASSRPLGTDHSGANVLTF. The DNA for the CDR3 is TGTGCCAGCAGCCGACCCCTGGGGACAGACCACTCTGGGGCCAACGTCCTGACTTTC.

This clonotype was counted at least ten times. V gene TRBV20-1 combines with J gene TRBJ2-3; D might be TRBD2 (5 bases). Trimming cost V 3 bases and J 4 bases, with 8 bases left between them. The CDR3 extends over 12 amino acids. Germline CDR1 DFQATT, CDR2 SNEGSKA (reference sequence). The CDR3 loop reads CSASYGADTQYF. Written as DNA, the CDR3 is TGCAGTGCTAGTTACGGGGCAGATACGCAGTATTTT.

This clonotype was seen at least ten times. This rearrangement joins TRBV5-6 to TRBJ2-1; 7 nucleotides line up with TRBD1. J was trimmed by 0 bases and V by 4 bases; bases with no gene match: 4. The CDR3 contains 15 residues. Germline V gene data show CDR1 as SGHDT and CDR2 as YYEEEE. DNA of the CDR3: TGTGCCAGCAGCCCGACAGGGTTCTCCTACAATGAGCAGTTCTTC. It encodes CASSPTGFSYNEQFF.

This clonotype has only a few counts. The V call is TRBV5-6, the J call TRBJ1-4, with D unclear. V was pared by 0 bases and J by 7 bases, with 13 bases between. The CDR3 has 15 residues. CDR1 is SGHDT, CDR2 YYEEEE, per germline. The CDR3 region is CASSLAGQVVEKLFF. CDR3 DNA sequence: TGTGCCAGCAGCTTGGCCGGGCAGGTGGTTGAAAAACTGTTTTTT.

For this clonotype: A much more abundant neighbour one base away suggests this may be a read error. V usage is TRBV5-4 and J usage is TRBJ1-4, with D perhaps matching TRBD1 (6 bases). CDR3 length: 14 amino acids. CDR1 SGHNT and CDR2 YYREEE come from the germline V gene (reference sequence). CDR3 protein: CANSLDLGGEKLFF. The CDR3 DNA reads as TGTGCCAACAGCTTGGACTTAGGGGGTGAAAAACTGTTTTTT.

Many counts were recorded for this clonotype. An end of the junction does not agree with germline; a read error may underlie this. The chain combines TRBV5-1 with TRBJ2-5; D might be TRBD1 or TRBD2, each matching 7 bases. The CDR3 covers 11 residues. Germline V gene data show CDR1 as SGHRS and CDR2 as YFSETQ. CDR3 coding DNA: TGTGCCAGCAGGGGGGGGGAGACCCAGTACTTC. This encodes CASRGGETQYF. The full variable domain, its missing parts supplied by reference TRBV5-1 and TRBJ2-5, is KAGVTQTPRYLIKTRGQQVTLSCSPISGHRSVSWYQQTPGQGLQFLFEYFSETQRNKGNFPGRFSGRQFSNSRSEMNVSTLELGDSALYLCASRGGETQYFGPGTRLLVL.

The chain is built from TRBV6-5 and TRBJ1-2; 7 bases are a match to TRBD1. The CDR3 has 15 amino acids. Germline values: CDR1 MNHEY, CDR2 SVGAGI. The ends lost 2 bases at V and 11 bases at J; junction bases unmatched: 14. The CDR3 spells CASSYEGKGASGYTF. CDR3 coding DNA: TGTGCCAGCAGTTACGAAGGAAAGGGGGCATCCGGGTACACCTTC.

This sequence joins TRBV20-1 and TRBJ2-7; TRBD2 might be the D (7 bases). CDR3 size: 16 residues. The germline V gene has CDR1 DFQATT and CDR2 SNEGSKA (reference sequence). V lost 2 bases and J lost 7, with 24 bases in between. Here the CDR3 reads CSARPAGARITFEQYF. The CDR3 nucleotides read TGCAGTGCTAGACCGGCGGGGGCCAGGATCACATTTGAGCAGTACTTC.

The chain joins TRBV6-1 to TRBJ2-1, with 7 bases that match TRBD1. The trim removed 2 bases at V and 2 bases at J, leaving 6 bases unmatched. The germline CDR1 and CDR2 sequences are MNHNS and SASEGT. The CDR3 contains 16 residues. The CDR3 nucleotides read TGTGCCAGCAGTGAACAGAGTGGGACAGCCTACAATGAGCAGTTCTTC. Translating gives CASSEQSGTAYNEQFF.

The chain joins TRBV29-1 to TRBJ2-4, with a possible D match to TRBD1 (5 bases). The J call may be faulty, since TRBJ2-7 better matches the DNA end. The CDR3 has 11 amino acids. The germline V gene encodes CDR1 SQVTM and CDR2 ANQGSEA. Written as DNA, the CDR3 is TGCAGCGTTTCACAGGACTACGAGCAGTACTTC. Protein product: CSVSQDYEQYF.

This clonotype was observed a few times. This rearrangement joins TRBV6-1 to TRBJ1-6; D remains unclear. Trimming pared 8 bases from V and 6 bases from J, leaving 8 bases between. Germline V gives CDR1 MNHNS, CDR2 SASEGT. There are 12 residues in the CDR3. The CDR3 sequence: CASARANSPLHF. The CDR3 DNA is TGTGCCAGCGCTCGGGCTAATTCACCCCTCCACTTT.

The table lists this clonotype with a count of one. This may come from a read error, since a much larger clone is one base off. The chain carries TRBV18 and TRBJ1-5; 7 bases align to TRBD1. Germline loops: CDR1 KGHSH, CDR2 LQKENI. This CDR3 has 16 residues. CDR3 DNA: TGTGCCAGCTCACCCGACTCGACAGGGTTCAATCAGCCCCGGCATTTT. Its translation is CASSPDSTGFNQPRHF.

In its sample, this clonotype was seen many times. The chain employs TRBV6-2 or TRBV6-3 and TRBJ2-1, with 8 bases fitting TRBD2. From germline, CDR1 is MNHEY and CDR2 SVGEGT. V lost 2 bases, J lost 4 bases, and 10 bases stayed unmatched. The CDR3 is 17 amino acids. This chain's CDR3 is CASSYPRSGGNYNEQFF. Written as DNA, the CDR3 is TGTGCCAGCAGTTACCCGAGAAGCGGGGGTAATTACAATGAGCAGTTCTTC.

In this sample, this clonotype turned up many times. This chain uses TRBV20-1 with TRBJ2-7, with 9 positions matching TRBD2. CDR3 length equals 13 residues. After removal of 5 bases from V and 4 bases from J, the junction contained 6 bases not matched to a gene. Per germline, CDR1 DFQATT and CDR2 SNEGSKA (reference sequence). The CDR3 DNA reads TGCAGTGCTGATGCGGGGGGGGTTTACGAGCAGTACTTC. It yields the protein CSADAGGVYEQYF.

As concerns this clonotype: This could be a read error, since a much larger clone is one nucleotide away. V and J are TRBV7-6 and TRBJ2-5, with D tentatively TRBD2 (5 bases). In germline, CDR1 is SGHVS, CDR2 FNYEAQ. The CDR3 extends over 15 amino acids. The V gene lost 0 bases and the J gene lost 11 bases, with 19 bases spanning the gap. The CDR3 is CASSLAASSWDEQYF. CDR3 bases: TGTGCCAGCAGCTTAGCCGCGTCTAGCTGGGATGAGCAGTACTTC.

This clonotype showed up many times. The V and J genes are TRBV3-1 and TRBJ2-5; the D gene could be TRBD1 or TRBD2 (5 bases each). Germline CDR1 LGHDT, CDR2 YNNKEL (reference sequence). This CDR3 is built from 14 residues. The ends were cut back, 4 bases at V and 0 bases at J, with 9 bases in the middle. CDR3 region: CASSPGPYQETQYF. The CDR3 nucleotides read TGTGCCAGCAGCCCGGGACCATACCAAGAGACCCAGTACTTC.

A single count supports this clonotype. The chain is built from TRBV5-1 and TRBJ2-7, with D possibly being TRBD1 (5 bases). Between the trimmed V and J ends, which lost 0 bases and 3 bases, there was a span of 19 bases. This CDR3 contains 17 residues. CDR1 is SGHRS, CDR2 YFSETQ, per germline. The CDR3 sequence is CASSLATASRGGYEQYF. The CDR3 bases are TGCGCCAGCAGCTTGGCCACAGCGAGTAGGGGCGGCTACGAGCAGTACTTC.

This clonotype was recorded many times. The chain is built from TRBV5-1 and TRBJ2-7; D is perhaps TRBD1 (7 bases). Trimming shortened V by 0 bases and J by 0 bases, and 10 bases separated the two germline ends. Germline CDR1 is SGHRS and CDR2 is YFSETQ. This CDR3 has 15 amino acids. The CDR3 DNA is TGCGCCAGCAGCTTGGTCCAGGGGGGCTCCTACGAGCAGTACTTC. Amino acid sequence: CASSLVQGGSYEQYF.

The chain is built from TRBV10-1 and TRBJ2-3, with D tentatively TRBD2 (5 bases). V gave up 4 bases and J gave up 9 bases, with 14 bases separating them. CDR3 length: 13 amino acids. Germline V gene sequence: CDR1 WNHNN, CDR2 SYGVQD (reference sequence). CDR3 amino acids: CASSVTARRTQYF. Written as DNA, the CDR3 is TGCGCCAGCAGTGTTACAGCCAGGAGGACGCAGTATTTT.

This clonotype was counted once. Sequence at one end of the junction differs from germline and may be a read error. The chain couples TRBV5-8 to TRBJ1-5, with D unresolved. The length of the CDR3 is 11 residues. CDR1 is SGHTS and CDR2 is YDEGEE in the germline V gene. CDR3 in DNA: TGTGCCGGCAGCGCGTTGGGGCCCCAGCATTTT. Protein sequence: CAGSALGPQHF.

Comments on this clonotype: With a much larger clone just one base away, this may be a read error. The chain couples TRBV12-3 or TRBV12-4 to TRBJ1-4; D remains unclear. The CDR3 is made up of 15 amino acids. Trimming pared 5 bases from V and 0 bases from J, leaving 10 bases between. This CDR3 is CASSHALATNEKLFF. In DNA form, the CDR3 reads TGTGCCAGCAGTCACGCTCTTGCAACTAATGAAAAACTGTTTTTT.

This chain links TRBV6-2 or TRBV6-3 with TRBJ2-1; D remains unclear. This CDR3 is 12 amino acids long. Germline CDR1 is MNHEY and CDR2 is SVGEGT. V lost 5 bases and J 8 bases, leaving 10 bases between the germline ends. The CDR3 bases are TGTGCCAGCAGTCTGATTTGGGATGAGCAGTTCTTC. It yields the protein CASSLIWDEQFF.

As concerns this clonotype: One end of the junction fails to match germline, which may point to a read error. The J gene is TRBJ1-2, the V gene TRBV11-2; D uncertain. Per germline, CDR1 SGHAT and CDR2 FQNNGV. The CDR3 contains 16 residues. CDR3 loop: CAGSLASRPSFYGYTF. The CDR3 DNA follows: TGTGCCGGCAGCTTAGCAAGTCGGCCTTCTTTCTATGGCTACACCTTC.

In its sample, this clonotype was seen a few times. This chain uses TRBV5-1 with TRBJ1-1; D not certain. This CDR3 spans 16 amino acids. V shed 3 bases and J shed 5 bases, with 20 bases lying between them. Germline V gene lookup returns CDR1 SGHRS and CDR2 YFSETQ. As DNA, the CDR3 is TGCGCCAGCAGCTACCCCCGGGGAGGCGGGAGTACTGAAGCTTTCTTT. Protein product: CASSYPRGGGSTEAFF.

The V and J genes are TRBV6-2 or TRBV6-3 and TRBJ2-1; D might be TRBD2 (8 bases). V was shortened by 8 bases and J by 13 bases, with 36 bases between the two germline ends. This CDR3 region has 18 residues. The germline gives CDR1 MNHEY, CDR2 SVGEGT. The CDR3 DNA follows: TGTGCCAGCGCTCCTACGCACAGGGGACTAGGGGCCCAAGAGACCCAGTTCTTC. Its protein is CASAPTHRGLGAQETQFF.

This clonotype was observed many times. J is TRBJ2-1 and V is TRBV5-1; D is ambiguous. CDR3 length: 13 amino acids. Trimming removed 4 bases from V and 6 bases from J, with 11 bases in between. The germline V gene has CDR1 SGHRS and CDR2 YFSETQ. The CDR3 DNA follows: TGCGCCAGCAGCCGTCCGGGCCTCAATGAGCAGTTCTTC. This gives the protein CASSRPGLNEQFF.

The gene calls are TRBV9 and TRBJ2-7; 9 bases agree with TRBD1. The trim removed 4 bases at V and 4 bases at J, leaving 9 bases unmatched. The CDR3 spans 15 residues. Germline V gives CDR1 SGDLS, CDR2 YYNGEE. The CDR3 is CASSPRQGGFYEQYF. CDR3 in DNA: TGTGCCAGCAGCCCGAGACAGGGGGGTTTTTACGAGCAGTACTTC.

DNA for the CDR3: TGTGCCAGCAGCTTAGCATCGTGGGAGACCCAGTACTTC. Encoded protein: CASSLASWETQYF. This chain links TRBV7-2 with TRBJ2-7; D unresolved. TRBJ2-5 matches the DNA end more closely, so the J call is doubtful. From germline, CDR1 is SGHTA and CDR2 FQGNSA. CDR3 length: 13 amino acids.

This clonotype was observed at least ten times. The chain uses TRBV20-1 and TRBJ1-2, with D tentatively TRBD1 (5 bases). The CDR3 has 15 amino acids. Germline loops: CDR1 DFQATT, CDR2 SNEGSKA (reference sequence). Trimming shortened V by 5 bases and J by 3 bases, and 19 bases separated the two germline ends. CDR3: CSALLPGGTYYGYTF. CDR3 bases: TGCAGTGCTCTCCTCCCGGGGGGAACCTACTATGGCTACACCTTC.

This clonotype appeared a few times. The rearrangement links TRBV20-1 to TRBJ1-3; 7 bases map to TRBD1. This CDR3 is 15 amino acids long. J gave up 4 bases and V 0 bases, and 6 bases lay outside the gene matches. The germline V gene encodes CDR1 DFQATT and CDR2 SNEGSKA (reference sequence). The CDR3 region has the DNA TGCAGTGCTAGAGACAACAGGGGAGGAGGAAACACCATATATTTT. This gives the protein CSARDNRGGGNTIYF.

Many counts were recorded for this clonotype. The rearrangement uses TRBV5-6 and TRBJ2-7, with a tentative D call TRBD2 (6 bases). Germline values: CDR1 SGHDT, CDR2 YYEEEE. The CDR3 consists of 15 residues. V gave up 3 bases and J gave up 2 bases, with 15 bases separating them. In nucleotides, the CDR3 is TGTGCCAGCAGCTCTCCGGGACTGCCTACCTACGAGCAGTACTTC. Its translation: CASSSPGLPTYEQYF.